This TCR beta chain was obtained from a study of T cell responses to AZD1222 COVID-19 vaccine. About the research overall: Pooled together were second doses at about 4 or about 12 weeks.

Using immunoSEQ multiplex PCR, the repertoire was profiled, and TCRdb retains in-frame clones only, with some absent. In the table there are 130,000 or so clones, around 94% of which are singletons. The sample consisted of peripheral blood, taken on day 0 of AZD1222 vaccination. This TCR was recovered from an adult in good health.

CDR3 protein: CASSQDLTGYYGYTF. The DNA of the CDR3 is TGCGCCAGCAGCCAAGATCTTACAGGGTACTATGGCTACACCTTC. The chain combines TRBV4-1 with TRBJ1-2, with D possibly matching TRBD1 (6 bases). Germline values: CDR1 MGHRA, CDR2 YSYEKL. The length of the CDR3 is 15 residues. The V end lost 0 bases, the J end lost 3 bases, and 11 bases lay between the germline ends.